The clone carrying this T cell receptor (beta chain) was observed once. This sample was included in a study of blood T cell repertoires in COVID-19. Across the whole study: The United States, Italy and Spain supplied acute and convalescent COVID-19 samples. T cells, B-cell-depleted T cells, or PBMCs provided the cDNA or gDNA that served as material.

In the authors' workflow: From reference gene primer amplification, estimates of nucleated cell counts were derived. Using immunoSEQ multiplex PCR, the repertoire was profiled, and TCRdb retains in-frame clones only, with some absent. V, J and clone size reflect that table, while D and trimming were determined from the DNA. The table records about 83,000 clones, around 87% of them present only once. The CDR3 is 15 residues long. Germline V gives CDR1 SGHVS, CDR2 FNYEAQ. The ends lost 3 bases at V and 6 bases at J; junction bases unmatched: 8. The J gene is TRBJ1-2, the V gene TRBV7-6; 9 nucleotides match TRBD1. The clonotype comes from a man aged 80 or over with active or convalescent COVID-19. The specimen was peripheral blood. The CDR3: CASSFGTGIQDGYTF. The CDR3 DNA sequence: TGTGCCAGCAGCTTCGGGACAGGGATCCAGGATGGCTACACCTTC. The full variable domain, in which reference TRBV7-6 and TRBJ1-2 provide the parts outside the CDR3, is GAGVSQSPRYKVTKRGQDVALRCDPISGHVSLYWYRQALGQGPEFLTYFNYEAQQDKSGLPNDRFSAERPEGSISTLTIQRTEQRDSAMYRCASSFGTGIQDGYTFGSGTRLTVV.